This TCR beta chain was sequenced in a study of blood T cell repertoires in COVID-19. About the research overall: Italy, Spain and the United States were the sources of the convalescent and acute COVID-19 samples. The cDNA or gDNA used as material had been derived from T cells, B-cell-depleted T cells, or PBMCs.

Original methodology: Counts of nucleated cells, estimated from reference gene primer amplification, were obtained. The table came from immunoSEQ multiplex PCR; TCRdb's copy has only in-frame clones and leaves some out. V and J calls and clone size follow that table, whereas D and trimming were derived from the DNA. The repertoire has about 190,000 clones, about 88% of them found once; the top ten carry about 6.8%. Losses at the gene ends were 9 bases for V and 7 bases for J; bases not matched to a gene: 17. CDR1 is KGHDR and CDR2 is SFDVKD in the germline V gene. The CDR3 is 17 amino acids. This chain links TRBV24-1 with TRBJ1-5, with TRBD1 identical over 10 bases. The sample taken for sequencing was peripheral blood. The receptor was isolated from a woman between 40 and 55 years old who had recovered from COVID-19. In DNA form, the CDR3 reads TGTGCCACCGACGTCCCGGGACAGGGGCTGAAGGGACAGCCCCAGCATTTT. Translation: CATDVPGQGLKGQPQHF.